This T cell receptor beta chain stems from a study of T-cell memory formation after mild COVID-19. The overall study: The two donors had largely donor-specific TCR clusters. Study observations and caveats: Shrinking CD4+ clones were chiefly CM and EM; CD8+ ones were chiefly EMRA. Clones contracting across day 15 to 85 had a balanced CD4/CD8 profile; later expanding clones leaned CD4+.

Concerning this clonotype: As yet, its antigen is unknown.

Constant-segment-primed 5'RACE gave TCR alpha and TCR beta cDNA libraries with sample barcodes and UMIs. Each CDR3 protein gets one entry after TCRdb re-called the 5' RACE reads with MiXCR. The data contain hundreds of thousands of distinct CDR3 sequences, 15% to 17% of them singletons. CDR3 length: 13 residues. V lost 4 bases and J lost 5, with 12 bases in between. CDR1 and CDR2 from the germline V gene are SQVTM and ANQGSEA. This clonotype originated in an adult woman who had mild COVID-19 (a few samples of this study predate the infection). Cell type and time point are not known. The chain employs TRBV29-1 and TRBJ1-5; D uncertain. The sequenced sample consisted of PBMCs or a T cell subset sorted from them (not recorded which). The CDR3 loop is CSVAPEVDQPQHF. DNA for the CDR3: TGCAGCGTTGCTCCGGAGGTAGATCAGCCCCAGCATTTT.